Sequencing of this T cell receptor beta chain was carried out in a study of memory CD4+ T cells and cytomegalovirus serostatus. Only in-frame clones appear in the TCRdb table, and some are missing; sequencing was by immunoSEQ multiplex PCR. The repertoire holds approximately 52,000 clones, just under 80% seen once, with 0.77% in the top ten. CDR3 size: 14 residues. The trim removed 3 bases at V and 3 bases at J, leaving 2 bases unmatched. Germline-derived CDR1 and CDR2 are LNHDA and SQIVND (reference sequence). Single viable CD3+CD4+CD8-CD45RO+ cells were sorted as the memory CD4+ T cells. This chain connects TRBV19 to TRBJ1-5; the match to TRBD1 covers 7 bases. What was sequenced was memory CD4+ T cells from blood. The sequence derives from an adult in good health and CMV-seronegative. Here the CDR3 reads CASSIGQDNQPQHF. The CDR3, as DNA: TGTGCCAGTAGTATTGGACAGGACAATCAGCCCCAGCATTTT.